The 30 T cell receptor beta chains given below trace back to one sample, sequenced in a study of blood T cell repertoires in COVID-19. Produced via immunoSEQ multiplex PCR; TCRdb's table is partial and in-frame only. In the table there are about 70,000 clones, 70% to 90% of which are singletons. Sequenced sample: peripheral blood. The receptors originated from a human donor in a cohort sampled during active COVID-19.

V is TRBV11-2 and J is TRBJ2-7, with D hard to call. Trimming took 2 bases from V and 8 from J, leaving 7 bases between them. CDR3 length: 11 residues. Germline lookup yields CDR1 SGHAT and CDR2 FQNNGV. The CDR3 here is CASSLSVQQYF. The CDR3 DNA reads as TGTGCCAGCAGCTTAAGCGTTCAGCAGTACTTC. Complete variable domain (other parts from reference TRBV11-2 and TRBJ2-7): EAGVAQSPRYKIIEKRQSVAFWCNPISGHATLYWYQQILGQGPKLLIQFQNNGVVDDSQLPKDRFSAERLKGVDSTLKIQPAKLEDSAVYLCASSLSVQQYFGPGTRLTVT.

The chain joins TRBV2 to TRBJ1-1, with 9 positions matching TRBD1. This CDR3 comprises 16 residues. The trim removed 6 bases at V and 3 bases at J, leaving 11 bases unmatched. Germline V CDR1 and CDR2: SNHLY, FYNNEI. CDR3 nucleotides: TGTGCCAGCAGGGGGACAGGGAGTCAGTCAGACACTGAAGCTTTCTTT. It yields the protein CASRGTGSQSDTEAFF.

This chain uses TRBV19 with TRBJ1-2; D not resolved. Deletions cut 4 bases from V and 3 bases from J, with 12 bases between. CDR1 is LNHDA, CDR2 SQIVND, per germline (reference sequence). The CDR3 spans 14 residues. DNA of the CDR3: TGTGCCAGTAGTAGCGTGGCGGCCGACTATGGCTACACCTTC. Protein product: CASSSVAADYGYTF.

This sequence joins TRBV5-4 and TRBJ1-1; D remains ambiguous. The CDR3 is made up of 13 amino acids. Germline V gives CDR1 SGHNT, CDR2 YYREEE (reference sequence). V dropped 5 bases and J dropped 4 bases, with 12 bases sitting between them. Here the CDR3 DNA reads TGTGCCAGCAGGTACAGTCTGAGCACTGAAGCTTTCTTT. Protein product: CASRYSLSTEAFF.

The chain links TRBV2 to TRBJ2-1, with D possibly being TRBD2 (7 bases). Germline CDR1 SNHLY, CDR2 FYNNEI. The CDR3 extends over 15 amino acids. V lost 7 bases to trimming and J lost 4 bases, with 17 bases between them. CDR3 residues: CASTNWGGGYNEQFF. The CDR3 bases are TGTGCCAGCACTAACTGGGGGGGCGGGTACAATGAGCAGTTCTTC. Looking up the rest from reference TRBV2 and TRBJ2-1 gives the full variable domain: EPEVTQTPSHQVTQMGQEVILRCVPISNHLYFYWYRQILGQKVEFLVSFYNNEISEKSEIFDDQFSVERPDGSNFTLKIRSTKLEDSAMYFCASTNWGGGYNEQFFGPGTRLTVL.

The rearrangement links TRBV2 to TRBJ1-2; the D gene is possibly TRBD1 (5 bases). This CDR3 comprises 18 residues. The germline V gene encodes CDR1 SNHLY and CDR2 FYNNEI. Deletions cut 1 base from V and 8 bases from J, with 26 bases between. CDR3 loop: CASSEGEAGIAESWGYTF. The CDR3 DNA reads TGTGCCAGCAGTGAAGGGGAGGCAGGGATTGCCGAAAGTTGGGGCTACACCTTC. The full variable domain, completed using reference TRBV2 and TRBJ1-2, is EPEVTQTPSHQVTQMGQEVILRCVPISNHLYFYWYRQILGQKVEFLVSFYNNEISEKSEIFDDQFSVERPDGSNFTLKIRSTKLEDSAMYFCASSEGEAGIAESWGYTFGSGTRLTVV.

V and J are TRBV19 and TRBJ2-1; 8 positions agree with TRBD1. CDR3 size: 15 residues. Germline CDR1 is LNHDA and CDR2 is SQIVND (reference sequence). Trimming took 1 base from V and 4 from J; bases not matched to a gene: 3. The CDR3 sequence is CASSIGDRYYNEQFF. CDR3 in DNA: TGTGCCAGTAGTATAGGGGACAGGTATTACAATGAGCAGTTCTTC.

The gene calls are TRBV30 and TRBJ2-2; weak D call: TRBD2 (5 bases). CDR3 length: 14 residues. The ends were cut back, 0 bases at V and 3 bases at J, with 8 bases in the middle. Germline V gives CDR1 GTSNPN, CDR2 SVGIG (reference sequence). The CDR3 DNA reads as TGTGCCTGGAGTGTAGAGGGTGACACCGGGGAGCTGTTTTTT. It codes for CAWSVEGDTGELFF.

The rearrangement uses TRBV5-6 and TRBJ1-2; perhaps TRBD1 as D (6 bases). The CDR3 contains 14 residues. The germline gives CDR1 SGHDT, CDR2 YYEEEE. V shed 3 bases and J shed 1 base, with 10 bases lying between them. In nucleotides, the CDR3 is TGTGCCAGCAGCTCCGGACAGTATAACTATGGCTACACCTTC. Protein: CASSSGQYNYGYTF.

This rearrangement joins TRBV5-1 to TRBJ2-2, with 12 bases lining up with TRBD2. Per germline, CDR1 SGHRS and CDR2 YFSETQ. V gave up 5 bases and J gave up 6 bases; unmatched junction bases: 8. This CDR3 has 16 residues. The chain's CDR3 is CASRTEASGGAGELFF. CDR3 coding DNA: TGCGCCAGCAGGACGGAGGCTAGCGGGGGGGCCGGGGAGCTGTTTTTT.

The chain has TRBV28 and TRBJ1-2, with D hard to call. Trimming cost V 5 bases and J 8 bases, with 12 bases left between them. The CDR3 is 12 residues long. Germline-derived CDR1 and CDR2 are MDHEN and SYDVKM. CDR3 in amino acids: CASSRAGPGYTF. CDR3 in DNA: TGTGCCAGCAGTCGTGCCGGTCCCGGCTACACCTTC.

V is TRBV7-2 and J is TRBJ1-5; a possible D gene is TRBD1 (5 bases). Germline V lookup: CDR1 SGHTA, CDR2 FQGNSA. V was trimmed by 1 base and J by 7 bases, leaving 8 bases between them. This CDR3 has 13 amino acids. CDR3 region: CASSLGSGQPQHF. CDR3 bases: TGTGCCAGCAGCTTAGGGTCAGGGCAGCCCCAGCATTTT. Full variable domain (missing parts from reference TRBV7-2 and TRBJ1-5): GAGVSQSPSNKVTEKGKDVELRCDPISGHTALYWYRQSLGQGLEFLIYFQGNSAPDKSGLPSDRFSAERTGGSVSTLTIQRTQQEDSAVYLCASSLGSGQPQHFGDGTRLSIL.

This clone was seen a handful of times. J is TRBJ2-7 and V is TRBV2; the match to TRBD1 covers 8 bases. V lost 6 bases, J lost 6 bases, and 10 bases stayed unmatched. The CDR3 loop spans 14 amino acids. Germline assignment: CDR1 SNHLY and CDR2 FYNNEI. This CDR3 is CASRSADRVSEQYF. CDR3 bases: TGTGCCAGCAGAAGCGCGGACAGGGTATCCGAGCAGTACTTC.

V gene TRBV4-2 combines with J gene TRBJ2-3, with 10 bases matching TRBD2. The CDR3 has 15 amino acids. Germline CDR1 LGHNA, CDR2 YNFKEQ. V trimming: 3 bases; J trimming: 7 bases; junction bases outside the gene matches: 7. In DNA, the CDR3 is TGTGCCAGCAGCCAGGATCTAGCGGGGGCATATACGCAGTATTTT. Its protein product is CASSQDLAGAYTQYF.

The V gene is TRBV7-6, the J gene TRBJ1-3; D is ambiguous. Trimming cost V 1 base and J 0 bases, with 10 bases left between them. In germline, CDR1 is SGHVS, CDR2 FNYEAQ. The CDR3 runs 16 residues. CDR3 amino acids: CASSLGGSYSGNTIYF. The CDR3 nucleotides are TGTGCCAGCAGCTTAGGAGGCAGCTACTCTGGAAACACCATATATTTT.

The gene calls are TRBV4-1 and TRBJ1-2; D is unclear. Trimming stripped 4 bases from V and 5 bases from J, with 17 bases between. CDR1 and CDR2 from the germline V gene are MGHRA and YSYEKL. This CDR3 is built from 15 residues. In nucleotides, the CDR3 is TGCGCCAGCAGCCCAGATGAGAATCCTGGTTATGGCTACACCTTC. This encodes CASSPDENPGYGYTF.

V gene TRBV20-1 combines with J gene TRBJ1-5; D not resolved. Per the germline V gene, CDR1 is DFQATT and CDR2 is SNEGSKA (reference sequence). This CDR3 is built from 14 residues. Trimming cost V 3 bases and J 3 bases, with 12 bases left between them. CDR3 sequence (DNA): TGCAGTGCTAGTTCGGGTACCCCCAATCAGCCCCAGCATTTT. It is translated as CSASSGTPNQPQHF.

In regard to this clone: At one boundary the junction diverges from the germline segment, which might be a read error. CDR3 DNA sequence: TGTGCCAGCACCTACTATGAGCAGTTCTTC. It encodes CASTYYEQFF. J is TRBJ2-1 and V is TRBV2; D remains unclear. The length of the CDR3 is 10 residues. Per the germline V gene, CDR1 is SNHLY and CDR2 is FYNNEI.

The CDR3 sequence: CASSLDRDLSTDTQYF. The CDR3 nucleotides are TGTGCCAGCAGCTTGGACAGGGACCTAAGCACAGATACGCAGTATTTT. The V and J genes are TRBV5-4 and TRBJ2-3; the D gene is possibly TRBD1 (6 bases). V was trimmed by 0 bases and J by 0 bases, leaving 11 bases between them. CDR3 length: 16 residues. The germline gives CDR1 SGHNT, CDR2 YYREEE (reference sequence).

The V call is TRBV28, the J call TRBJ1-2; 7 bases agree with TRBD1. CDR3 length equals 14 residues. The V gene's germline CDR1 is MDHEN and CDR2 SYDVKM. V lost 8 bases, J lost 8 bases, and 14 bases stayed unmatched. This chain's CDR3 is CASRETGYFDGYTF. As DNA, the CDR3 is TGTGCCAGCCGGGAGACAGGGTACTTCGACGGCTACACCTTC.

This rearrangement joins TRBV18 to TRBJ2-7; possibly TRBD2 for D (5 bases). Germline CDR1 KGHSH, CDR2 LQKENI. The V end was cut by 3 bases, the J end by 2 bases, with 8 bases between. The CDR3 is 13 residues long. DNA for the CDR3: TGTGCCAGCTCACCCTACGGGGCCTACGAGCAGTACTTC. Encoded protein: CASSPYGAYEQYF.

The genes are TRBV30 and TRBJ2-1; a possible D gene is TRBD2 (6 bases). Trimming stripped 2 bases from V and 8 bases from J, with 10 bases between. This CDR3 contains 12 residues. In germline, CDR1 is GTSNPN, CDR2 SVGIG (reference sequence). The CDR3 here is CAWSRRGDEQFF. In nucleotides, the CDR3 is TGTGCCTGGAGTAGGAGGGGCGATGAGCAGTTCTTC.

J is TRBJ2-3 and V is TRBV9, with D uncertain. CDR3 length: 16 residues. Trimming shortened V by 7 bases and J by 0 bases, and 18 bases separated the two germline ends. CDR1 and CDR2 (germline): SGDLS, YYNGEE. Here the CDR3 DNA reads TGTGCCAGCTCGCCTGCGATGGAGCAGAGCACAGATACGCAGTATTTT. It translates to CASSPAMEQSTDTQYF. The variable domain in full, with the rest retrieved from reference TRBV9 and TRBJ2-3, is DSGVTQTPKHLITATGQRVTLRCSPRSGDLSVYWYQQSLDQGLQFLIQYYNGEERAKGNILERFSAQQFPDLHSELNLSSLELGDSALYFCASSPAMEQSTDTQYFGPGTRLTVL.

This clone was detected only once. The junction departs from the called germline gene at one end, perhaps through a read error. The identical CDR3 is also encoded by other nucleotide sequences in the sample. V usage is TRBV6-2 or TRBV6-3 and J usage is TRBJ1-5, with TRBD1 as a possible D gene (6 bases). The CDR3 is made up of 16 amino acids. Germline loops: CDR1 MNHEY, CDR2 SVGEGT. In DNA, the CDR3 is TGTGCCAGCAGTACGAAGGGGACATTTGTCGGTCAGCCTCAGCATTTT. It codes for CASSTKGTFVGQPQHF.

This clone was detected only once. CDR3 bases: TGTGCCAGCAGCCAAGATAGAGGCGTAGGGGGCGCAACAGATACGCAGTATTTT. Protein sequence: CASSQDRGVGGATDTQYF. This chain uses TRBV14 with TRBJ2-3; 7 positions agree with TRBD1. The CDR3 is 18 residues long. V dropped 0 bases and J dropped 3; count of bases not matched to a gene: 12. Germline V CDR1 and CDR2: SGHDN, FVKESK.

The chain is built from TRBV30 and TRBJ1-2; D ambiguous. The CDR3 has 10 residues. CDR1 is GTSNPN and CDR2 is SVGIG in the germline V gene (reference sequence). The CDR3: CATSNYGYTF. The CDR3 coding sequence is TGTGCGACATCTAACTATGGCTACACCTTC.

This clone was seen more than once but under ten times. This chain links TRBV27 with TRBJ2-7; D is ambiguous. CDR1 MNHEY and CDR2 SMNVEV come from the germline V gene (reference sequence). This CDR3 comprises 10 residues. V dropped 4 bases and J dropped 6 bases, with 4 bases sitting between them. CDR3 sequence: CASSSLEQYF. CDR3 DNA sequence: TGTGCCAGCAGTTCCCTCGAGCAGTACTTC.

This sequence joins TRBV3-1 (or the pseudogene TRBV3-2) and TRBJ2-5; 7 nucleotides align to TRBD2. The junction had 2 bases not matched to a gene; V was cut back by 0 bases and J by 1 base. The CDR3 totals 15 residues. From germline, CDR1 is LGHDT and CDR2 YNNKEL (reference sequence). The CDR3 DNA reads TGTGCCAGCAGCCAAGATCTAGCGGCCCAAGAGACCCAGTACTTC. It specifies CASSQDLAAQETQYF.

CDR3 loop: CASSSATSGGPTDTQYF. CDR3 bases: TGTGCCAGCAGCTCGGCGACTAGCGGGGGACCCACAGATACGCAGTATTTT. This rearrangement joins TRBV5-6 to TRBJ2-3; 12 nucleotides match TRBD2. Germline trimming cut 3 bases from V and 2 bases from J; bases unmatched to any gene: 7. CDR1 is SGHDT and CDR2 is YYEEEE in the germline V gene. The CDR3 contains 17 residues. The whole variable domain, filled in from reference TRBV5-6 and TRBJ2-3, reads DAGVTQSPTHLIKTRGQQVTLRCSPKSGHDTVSWYQQALGQGPQFIFQYYEEEERQRGNFPDRFSGHQFPNYSSELNVNALLLGDSALYLCASSSATSGGPTDTQYFGPGTRLTVL.

The gene calls are TRBV24-1 and TRBJ2-3; D might be TRBD1 (5 bases). The V end lost 10 bases, the J end lost 3 bases, and 13 bases lay between the germline ends. Germline assignment: CDR1 KGHDR and CDR2 SFDVKD. The CDR3 spans 13 residues. The CDR3 bases are TGTGCCACAGCCTCGACAGAAACAGATACGCAGTATTTT. Protein sequence: CATASTETDTQYF.